The clone carrying this TCR beta chain was seen only a few times. No antigen is known for it. The record originates from a study of response to subunit inactivated influenza vaccine. Study results and caveats: The authors suggested that few new T cells are recruited per seasonal influenza vaccination.

Germline lookup yields CDR1 SGHKS and CDR2 YYEKEE (reference sequence). This CDR3 is built from 15 residues. The ends were cut back, 4 bases at V and 8 bases at J, with 16 bases in the middle. TCRdb used MiXCR to reprocess the RT-PCR reads, holding one entry per CDR3 protein. The sample holds roughly 460,000 distinct CDR3 sequences; approximately 9.9% are singletons and the top ten take about 12%. This chain joins TRBV5-5 and TRBJ1-6; D call uncertain. This specimen consisted of PBMCs from blood, obtained roughly 48 days after vaccination. This TCR came from a man aged 50 to 59 who received an inactivated influenza vaccine. The CDR3 bases are TGTGCCAGCAGCCTCAGTCCCACTCGGGATTCACCCCTCCACTTT. It yields the protein CASSLSPTRDSPLHF. The whole variable domain, remainder taken from reference TRBV5-5 and TRBJ1-6, is DAGVTQSPTHLIKTRGQQVTLRCSPISGHKSVSWYQQVLGQGPQFIFQYYEKEERGRGNFPDRFSARQFPNYSSELNVNALLLGDSALYLCASSLSPTRDSPLHFGNGTRLTVT.